This T cell receptor (beta chain) is from a study of shared T cell receptors in the human thymus. This table comes from immunoSEQ multiplex PCR, and its TCRdb copy is limited to in-frame clones, with some not included. The sample carries more than 550,000 clones, approximately 83% recorded once. CDR3 length: 15 amino acids. The germline V and J ends were trimmed by 0 bases and 3 bases, with 12 bases remaining between them. The germline V gene encodes CDR1 SGDLS and CDR2 YYNGEE. This same sample was also part of a study on human thymus T cells. That publication notes: Repertoires sampled from thymus and blood appeared biased in V and J gene usage. Thymic repertoires overlap heavily among unrelated individuals, related research has reported.

The sequenced sample consisted of thymocytes. This chain uses TRBV9 with TRBJ1-2, with D possibly TRBD1 on 5 matching bases. This receptor was identified in a girl under three years old with a congenital heart defect. This chain's CDR3 is CASSVAGVIDYGYTF. The CDR3 DNA reads TGTGCCAGCAGCGTAGCGGGGGTGATTGACTATGGCTACACCTTC.